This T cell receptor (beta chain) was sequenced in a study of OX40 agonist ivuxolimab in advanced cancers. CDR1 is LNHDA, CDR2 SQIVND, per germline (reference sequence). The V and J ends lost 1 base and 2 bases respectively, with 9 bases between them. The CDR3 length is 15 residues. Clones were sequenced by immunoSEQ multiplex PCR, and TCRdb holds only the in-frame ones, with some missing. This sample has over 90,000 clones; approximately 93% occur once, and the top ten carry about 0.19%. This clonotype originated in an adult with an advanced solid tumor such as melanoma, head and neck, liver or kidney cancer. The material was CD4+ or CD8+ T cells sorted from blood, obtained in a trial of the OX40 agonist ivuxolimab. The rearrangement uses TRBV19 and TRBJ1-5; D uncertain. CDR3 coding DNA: TGTGCCAGTAGTATAGGAACAGCCCGCAATCAGCCCCAGCATTTT. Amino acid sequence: CASSIGTARNQPQHF.